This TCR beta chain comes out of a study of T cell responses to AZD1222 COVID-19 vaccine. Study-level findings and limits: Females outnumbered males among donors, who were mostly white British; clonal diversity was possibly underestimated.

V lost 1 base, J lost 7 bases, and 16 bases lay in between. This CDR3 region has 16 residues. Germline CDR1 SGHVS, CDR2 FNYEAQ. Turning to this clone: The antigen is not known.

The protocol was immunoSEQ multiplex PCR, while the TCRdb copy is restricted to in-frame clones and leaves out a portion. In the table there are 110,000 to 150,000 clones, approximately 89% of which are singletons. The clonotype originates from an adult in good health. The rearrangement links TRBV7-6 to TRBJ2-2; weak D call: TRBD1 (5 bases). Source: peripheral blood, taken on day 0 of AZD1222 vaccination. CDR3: CASSLVAHIGDGELFF. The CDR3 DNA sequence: TGTGCCAGCAGCTTAGTGGCACACATAGGGGACGGGGAGCTGTTTTTT.